This TCR beta chain was observed in a study of T cells in Graves' hyperthyroidism and ophthalmopathy. Study-wide background: Peripheral blood draws took place at initial diagnosis, ahead of any treatment.

For this clonotype: The antigen is unknown. One junction end does not reproduce the germline sequence, and a read error may be involved.

Germline assignment: CDR1 SGHTA and CDR2 FQGNSA. CDR3 length: 16 residues. Regarding the study as a whole: The model identified upcoming ophthalmopathy a median approximately 6.5 months ahead of onset.

RNA transcripts gave rise to amplified TCR beta CDR3 regions. The TCR CDR3 first-round RT-PCR relied on the HTBI primer set. Each CDR3 protein is one row after TCRdb ran MiXCR on the multiplex PCR reads. The sample includes some 500,000 distinct CDR3 sequences, 15% to 20% of them seen just once. Sequenced material: blood. The source is a woman in her thirties with Graves' ophthalmopathy. The rearrangement links TRBV7-2 to TRBJ1-4; D not certain. The CDR3 reads CASSVAADSTNEELFF. The CDR3 DNA sequence: TGTGCCAGCAGCGTAGCGGCGGACTCTACTAATGAAGAACTGTTTTTT.